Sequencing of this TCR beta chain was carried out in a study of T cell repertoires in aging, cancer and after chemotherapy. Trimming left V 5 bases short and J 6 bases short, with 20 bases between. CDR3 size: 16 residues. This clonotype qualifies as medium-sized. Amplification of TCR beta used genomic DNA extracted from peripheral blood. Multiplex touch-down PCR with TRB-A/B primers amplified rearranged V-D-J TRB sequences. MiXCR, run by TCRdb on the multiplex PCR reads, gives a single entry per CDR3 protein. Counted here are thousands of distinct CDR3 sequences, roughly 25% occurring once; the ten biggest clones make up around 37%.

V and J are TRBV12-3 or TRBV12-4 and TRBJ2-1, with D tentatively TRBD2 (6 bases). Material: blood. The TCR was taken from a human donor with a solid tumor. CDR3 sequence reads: CASSGEAATSINEQFF. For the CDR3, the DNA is TGTGCCAGCAGTGGGGAGGCGGCCACATCAATCAATGAGCAGTTCTTC.